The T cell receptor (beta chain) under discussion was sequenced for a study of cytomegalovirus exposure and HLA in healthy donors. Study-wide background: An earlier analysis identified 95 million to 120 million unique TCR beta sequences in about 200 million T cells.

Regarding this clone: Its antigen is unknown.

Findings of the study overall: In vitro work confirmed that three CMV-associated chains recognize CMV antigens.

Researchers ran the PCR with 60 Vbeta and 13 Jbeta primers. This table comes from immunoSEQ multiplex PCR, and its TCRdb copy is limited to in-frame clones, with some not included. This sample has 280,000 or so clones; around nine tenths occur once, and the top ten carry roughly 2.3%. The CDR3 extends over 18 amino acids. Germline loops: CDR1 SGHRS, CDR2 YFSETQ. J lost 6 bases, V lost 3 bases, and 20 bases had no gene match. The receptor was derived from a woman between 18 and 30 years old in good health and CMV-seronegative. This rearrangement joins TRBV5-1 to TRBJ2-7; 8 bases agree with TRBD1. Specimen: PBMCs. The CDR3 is CASSSGPSLWTGKREQYF. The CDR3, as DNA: TGCGCCAGCAGCTCGGGGCCGAGTCTTTGGACAGGGAAGCGCGAGCAGTACTTC.